This T cell receptor beta chain was identified during a study of blood T cell repertoires in COVID-19. Sequencing was performed with immunoSEQ multiplex PCR; in TCRdb, only in-frame clones are kept and a portion is missing. Among about 250,000 clones listed, 80% to 85% were seen once. Trimming took 3 bases from V and 5 from J; bases not matched to a gene: 8. Germline V gives CDR1 MGHRA, CDR2 YSYEKL. CDR3 length: 15 residues. The TCR originated in a woman aged 40 to 50 who had recovered from COVID-19. The chain is built from TRBV4-1 and TRBJ1-1; TRBD1 matches at 8 bases. The specimen was peripheral blood. The CDR3 sequence: CASSHRGRGRTEAFF. The CDR3 DNA reads TGCGCCAGCAGCCATCGAGGCAGGGGGCGTACTGAAGCTTTCTTT.